Listed below are T cell receptor beta chains from one sample, sequenced in a study of T cell responses to AZD1222 COVID-19 vaccine. Profiling relied on immunoSEQ multiplex PCR, and the TCRdb table lists in-frame clones only, not all of them. This sample has about 110,000 clones, with about 90% found just once. Sequencing was performed on peripheral blood, taken 28 days after the second AZD1222 dose. These receptors were obtained from an adult who received the AZD1222 COVID-19 vaccine. CDR3s include the opening cysteine and the closing phenylalanine or tryptophan. D genes are given only for firm matches. Not every row has a clone size; where given, it reads once, few, many or a size class.

>TRBD1|14|few|TRBJ1-2|TRBV5-1
TGCGCCAGCAGCTGGGAGGGACAGTTCTATGGCTACACCTTC
CASSWEGQFYGYTF
>TRBD1|12|-|TRBJ1-1|TRBV27
TGTGCCAGCAGTTCTCCCAGGGGGGAAGCTTTCTTT
CASSSPRGEAFF
>-|12|-|TRBJ2-2|TRBV19
TGTGCCAGTCAACAGGGGAGGCGGGAGCTGTTTTTT
CASQQGRRELFF
>-|16|-|TRBJ1-4|TRBV14
TGTGCCAGCAGCCAAGTCGGGAGAGGGTCTAATGAAAAACTGTTTTTT
CASSQVGRGSNEKLFF
>TRBD1|17|-|TRBJ2-2|TRBV6-2/TRBV6-3
TGTGCCAGCAGTTACTCTCCCCCGGGACAGGGGTCCGGGGAGCTGTTTTTT
CASSYSPPGQGSGELFF
>-|16|-|TRBJ1-2|TRBV11-2
TGTGCCAGCAGCTCTTCCTGGGGCCCTGGGAACTATGGCTACACCTTC
CASSSSWGPGNYGYTF
>-|14|-|TRBJ2-3|TRBV7-2
TGTGCCAGCAGCTTAGGAGGGGCCAGAGATACGCAGTATTTT
CASSLGGARDTQYF
>-|15|-|TRBJ2-7|TRBV6-2/TRBV6-3
TGTGCCAGCAGTCCCCTCGCGGGGGCGACCTACGAGCAGTACTTC
CASSPLAGATYEQYF
>-|13|-|TRBJ2-7|TRBV9
TGTGCCAGCAGCGGGAAAGGTTCCTACGAGCAGTACTTC
CASSGKGSYEQYF
>-|12|-|TRBJ2-2|TRBV19
TGTGCCAGCAGATGGCGGGCCGGGGAGCTGTTTTTT
CASRWRAGELFF
>TRBD2|23|-|TRBJ2-1|TRBV19
TGTGCCAGTAGTATAGATTGGAGCGGGCGACTAGCGGGGGGCATGAGCTCCTACAATGAGCAGTTCTTC
CASSIDWSGRLAGGMSSYNEQFF
>-|16|-|TRBJ2-5|TRBV3-1/TRBV3-2
TGTGCCAGCAGCCAAGGGTTGGCAGAGAACCAAGAGACCCAGTACTTC
CASSQGLAENQETQYF
>TRBD1|15|-|TRBJ1-6|TRBV27
TGTGCCAGCAGCCGGACAGGGGTGGGTAATTCACCCCTCCACTTT
CASSRTGVGNSPLHF
>TRBD2|15|few|TRBJ2-7|TRBV7-2
TGTGCCAGCAGCTTTATAGCGGGGCAAGACTACGAGCAGTACTTC
CASSFIAGQDYEQYF
>-|16|-|TRBJ1-5|TRBV19
TGTGCCAGTAGTATAGCGCCCGCCGTTGGGGCTAAGCCCCAGCATTTT
CASSIAPAVGAKPQHF
>-|14|-|TRBJ1-2|TRBV7-6
TGTGCCAGCAGCTTAGGAAGTTTGGGGGATGGCTACACCTTC
CASSLGSLGDGYTF
>-|14|-|TRBJ2-3|TRBV18
TGTGCCAGCTCGCCTCTAGAGCCGGTAGATACGCAGTATTTT
CASSPLEPVDTQYF
>-|11|-|TRBJ2-2|TRBV11-3
TGTGCCAGCAGGGGGGCCGGGGAGCTGTTTTTT
CASRGAGELFF
>-|16|-|TRBJ1-6|TRBV7-8
TGTGCCAGCAGCTTAGTGGGCGGGCACCTTAATTCACCCCTCCACTTT
CASSLVGGHLNSPLHF
>TRBD1|14|-|TRBJ2-2|TRBV29-1
TGCAGCGTTGCCCACACAGGGGACACCGGGGAGCTGTTTTTT
CSVAHTGDTGELFF
>TRBD1|15|-|TRBJ2-3|TRBV27
TGTGCCAGCAGTGAGACGGGACAGGGGACAGATACGCAGTATTTT
CASSETGQGTDTQYF
>-|13|-|TRBJ1-6|TRBV7-2
TGTGCCAGCAGCTTACAGGGTTATTCACCCCTCCACTTT
CASSLQGYSPLHF
>-|16|-|TRBJ1-4|TRBV7-6
TGTGCCACCCCAAGAATAGGGACGGAAACGTATGAAAAACTGTTTTTT
CATPRIGTETYEKLFF
>-|14|-|TRBJ1-2|TRBV7-2
TGTGCCAGCAGCTTCAATCTCGGTAGGGTTGGCTACACCTTC
CASSFNLGRVGYTF
>TRBD2|18|-|TRBJ2-3|TRBV5-1
TGCGCCAGCAGCCCGCGGGCGGGACTAGCGGGGAGCACAGATACGCAGTATTTT
CASSPRAGLAGSTDTQYF
>-|13|once|TRBJ2-1|TRBV6-5
TGTGCCAGCAGTTACACCCCGTACAATGAGCAGTTCTTC
CASSYTPYNEQFF
>-|14|-|TRBJ2-7|TRBV3-1/TRBV3-2
TGTGCCAGCAGCCAAGATTGGCAGTACTACGAGCAGTACTTC
CASSQDWQYYEQYF
>-|14|-|TRBJ1-4|TRBV7-9
TGTGCCAGCAGCTTTACCTGGGGTAATGAAAAACTGTTTTTT
CASSFTWGNEKLFF
>TRBD2|15|-|TRBJ2-2|TRBV2
TGTGCCAGCAGTGAGACGGGAGGCCGCGACGGGGAGCTGTTTTTT
CASSETGGRDGELFF
>-|15|-|TRBJ1-4|TRBV15
TGTGCCACCAGCAGAGATCTCGGATTGGGGGCAAAACTGTTTTTT
CATSRDLGLGAKLFF
>-|13|once|TRBJ2-7|TRBV5-8
TGTGCCAGCATCCTGCCAGTAAAACTCGAGCAGTACTTC
CASILPVKLEQYF
>-|13|few|TRBJ1-1|TRBV5-5
TGTGCCAGCTTCCTTTCGGGGAACACTGAAGCTTTCTTT
CASFLSGNTEAFF
>-|15|-|TRBJ1-2|TRBV19
TGTGCCAGTAGTATAGTCTCGACAGGCCCCACTGGCTACACCTTC
CASSIVSTGPTGYTF
>TRBD1|16|-|TRBJ2-2|TRBV10-3
TGTGCCATCAGCCCCGGGACAGGGGACGACACCGGGGAGCTGTTTTTT
CAISPGTGDDTGELFF
>TRBD1|17|-|TRBJ2-7|TRBV6-4
TGTGCCAGCAGTGAACCGGGACAGGGTGCGGGGATGTACGAGCAGTACTTC
CASSEPGQGAGMYEQYF
>-|15|-|TRBJ1-4|TRBV9
TGTGCCAGCAGCCCCCTGGGACACGGAGATGAAAAACTGTTTTTT
CASSPLGHGDEKLFF
>-|13|-|TRBJ1-3|TRBV5-4
TGTGCCAGCAGCTTTACAGCTGGAAACACCATATATTTT
CASSFTAGNTIYF
>-|11|-|TRBJ2-2|TRBV10-3
TGTGCCATCAAAGTGGCCGGGGAGCTGTTTTTT
CAIKVAGELFF
>TRBD1|15|-|TRBJ1-6|TRBV2
TGTGCCAGCAGCTCACCGGGACAGTATAATTCACCCCTCCACTTT
CASSSPGQYNSPLHF
>-|13|-|TRBJ2-3|TRBV5-1
TGCGCCAGCAGCCAGCGACTAACGAATACGCAGTATTTT
CASSQRLTNTQYF
>TRBD1|15|-|TRBJ2-7|TRBV7-3
TGTGCCAGTCCTCACCCTGACAGGGGGACCTACGAGCAGTACTTC
CASPHPDRGTYEQYF
>-|18|-|TRBJ1-3|TRBV19
TGTGCCAGTAGTAGAACAGAACGGGACTCATACTCTGGAAACACCATATATTTT
CASSRTERDSYSGNTIYF
>TRBD1|17|-|TRBJ2-3|TRBV18
TGTGCCAGCTCACCAGGTGGTTCCGGACAGGGGAGAGATACGCAGTATTTT
CASSPGGSGQGRDTQYF
>-|17|-|TRBJ1-1|TRBV23-1
TGCGCCAGCAGTACCACCCGTGGCGGGAGCTTGAACACTGAAGCTTTCTTT
CASSTTRGGSLNTEAFF
>-|14|few|TRBJ1-2|TRBV5-1
TGCGCCAGCAGCTTGGGGACCGAAAACTATGGCTACACCTTC
CASSLGTENYGYTF
>-|14|-|TRBJ1-2|TRBV24-1
TGTGCCACCAGTGATGAAACAGGACTCTATGGCTACACCTTC
CATSDETGLYGYTF
>-|12|-|TRBJ1-2|TRBV12-3/TRBV12-4
TGTGCCAGCAGGCAGACAGTCTATGGCTACACCTTC
CASRQTVYGYTF
>-|14|few|TRBJ2-3|TRBV7-8
TGTGCCAGCAGCTTTTCCAGAGCCACAGATACGCAGTATTTT
CASSFSRATDTQYF
>-|13|-|TRBJ1-6|TRBV11-3
TGTGCCAGCAGCCCAGGGGCGGGATCACCCCTCCACTTT
CASSPGAGSPLHF
>-|14|-|TRBJ2-1|TRBV7-2
TGTGCCAGCAGCCCTCTCAGGGCCTTCCATGAGCAGTTCTTC
CASSPLRAFHEQFF